Shown below are 28 T cell receptor beta chains from a single sample sequenced in a study of identical twins. TCRdb recomputed calls from the 5' RACE reads with MiXCR, one row per CDR3 protein. The table shows some 730,000 distinct CDR3 sequences, with 15% to 20% occurring only once. These records were also assigned to another study, of T cells expressing NK-cell markers.

What was sequenced was PBMCs. These TCRs come from a woman younger than 30 in good health.

This clonotype was counted a few times. The chain combines TRBV20-1 with TRBJ2-1, with TRBD2 identical over 7 bases. CDR3 size: 14 residues. The junction had 9 bases not matched to a gene; V was cut back by 2 bases and J by 8 bases. From germline, CDR1 is DFQATT and CDR2 SNEGSKA (reference sequence). The CDR3 here is CSARSEGGQHEQFF. CDR3 nucleotide sequence: TGCAGTGCTAGATCAGAGGGAGGGCAACATGAGCAGTTCTTC.

The V gene is TRBV20-1, the J gene TRBJ2-2; 8 bases match TRBD2. The germline V gene has CDR1 DFQATT and CDR2 SNEGSKA (reference sequence). CDR3 size: 14 residues. Germline trimming cut 4 bases from V and 6 bases from J; bases unmatched to any gene: 7. CDR3 in amino acids: CSAKSGRGSGELFF. For the CDR3, the DNA is TGCAGTGCTAAGAGCGGGAGAGGGTCCGGGGAGCTGTTTTTT.

J is TRBJ2-1 and V is TRBV7-9; D unclear. Germline V gene sequence: CDR1 SEHNR, CDR2 FQNEAQ (reference sequence). This CDR3 contains 13 residues. The ends were cut back, 7 bases at V and 7 bases at J, with 14 bases in the middle. CDR3 coding DNA: TGTGCCAGCATCTCGACGTTGCGGAATGAGCAGTTCTTC. Amino acid sequence: CASISTLRNEQFF.

This sequence joins TRBV5-4 and TRBJ2-7; 7 nucleotides agree with TRBD1. Germline V lookup: CDR1 SGHNT, CDR2 YYREEE (reference sequence). The CDR3 consists of 15 residues. Trimming removed 4 bases from V and 0 bases from J; junction bases left unmatched: 7. CDR3 sequence reads: CASSGRQGPSYEQYF. The DNA for the CDR3 is TGTGCCAGCAGCGGGAGACAGGGTCCCTCCTACGAGCAGTACTTC. The full variable domain, with the rest looked up from reference TRBV5-4 and TRBJ2-7, is ETGVTQSPTHLIKTRGQQVTLRCSSQSGHNTVSWYQQALGQGPQFIFQYYREEENGRGNFPPRFSGLQFPNYSSELNVNALELDDSALYLCASSGRQGPSYEQYFGPGTRLTVT.

This clonotype has a single count. The chain links TRBV6-1 to TRBJ2-7; no reliable D call. The CDR3 extends over 14 amino acids. V gave up 8 bases and J gave up 5 bases, with 19 bases separating them. Looked up from germline, CDR1 is MNHNS and CDR2 is SASEGT. CDR3: CASLSPGPPHEQYF. CDR3 nucleotides: TGTGCCAGCCTCTCCCCAGGCCCCCCTCACGAGCAGTACTTC.

V gene TRBV7-6 combines with J gene TRBJ2-1, with D unresolved. Germline-derived CDR1 and CDR2 are SGHVS and FNYEAQ. V was trimmed by 3 bases and J by 0 bases, leaving 9 bases between them. This CDR3 has 15 residues. CDR3 loop: CASSFALGSYNEQFF. The CDR3 region has the DNA TGTGCCAGCAGCTTCGCTTTAGGCTCCTACAATGAGCAGTTCTTC. The full variable domain, in which reference TRBV7-6 and TRBJ2-1 provide the parts outside the CDR3, is GAGVSQSPRYKVTKRGQDVALRCDPISGHVSLYWYRQALGQGPEFLTYFNYEAQQDKSGLPNDRFSAERPEGSISTLTIQRTEQRDSAMYRCASSFALGSYNEQFFGPGTRLTVL.

The CDR3 here is CASSERDRVANTQYF. The CDR3 coding sequence is TGCGCCAGCAGTGAGAGGGACAGGGTAGCAAATACGCAGTATTTT. The chain recombines TRBV10-1 with TRBJ2-3; 9 nucleotides line up with TRBD1. In germline, CDR1 is WNHNN, CDR2 SYGVQD (reference sequence). The junction had 7 bases not matched to a gene; V was cut back by 2 bases and J by 7 bases. This CDR3 has 15 residues.

This clonotype was observed a handful of times. This chain links TRBV20-1 with TRBJ2-3; 7 bases agree with TRBD2. The germline V gene has CDR1 DFQATT and CDR2 SNEGSKA (reference sequence). V lost 3 bases to trimming and J lost 2 bases; unmatched junction nucleotides: 5. This CDR3 spans 14 amino acids. DNA of the CDR3: TGCAGTGCTAGTAGCGGGTTAAACACAGATACGCAGTATTTT. Protein product: CSASSGLNTDTQYF.

The chain couples TRBV5-5 to TRBJ2-2; D might be TRBD2 (7 bases). The V and J ends lost 4 bases and 4 bases respectively, with 17 bases between them. CDR1 is SGHKS and CDR2 is YYEKEE in the germline V gene (reference sequence). The CDR3 covers 16 residues. The CDR3 sequence: CASSPGGGVSTGELFF. The CDR3 coding sequence is TGTGCCAGCAGCCCGGGCGGGGGCGTAAGCACCGGGGAGCTGTTTTTT.

This clonotype has more than one count but fewer than ten. The chain uses TRBV29-1 and TRBJ2-3, with a possible D match to TRBD2 (7 bases). Trimming took 1 base from V and 2 from J, leaving 16 bases between them. Germline V CDR1 and CDR2: SQVTM, ANQGSEA. The CDR3 spans 16 residues. The DNA of the CDR3 is TGCAGCGTTGAAGGACCCGGGGGGCCTTTCACAGATACGCAGTATTTT. Its translation is CSVEGPGGPFTDTQYF.

This clonotype was counted ten times or more. The rearrangement links TRBV7-9 to TRBJ2-7, with unresolved D. Trimming removed 5 bases from V and 5 bases from J, with 7 bases in between. The CDR3 is 11 amino acids. Germline lookup yields CDR1 SEHNR and CDR2 FQNEAQ (reference sequence). The DNA for the CDR3 is TGTGCCAGCAGCGGTGGAAACGAGCAGTACTTC. It is translated as CASSGGNEQYF.

CDR3 sequence: CASSLVPSVHEQYF. The CDR3 bases are TGTGCCAGCAGCTTAGTTCCATCGGTCCACGAGCAGTACTTC. The chain has TRBV7-8 and TRBJ2-7; D is undetermined. V was cut by 1 base and J by 5 bases, with 12 bases left in between. Per germline, CDR1 SGHVS and CDR2 FQNEAQ. CDR3 length: 14 residues.

The gene calls are TRBV12-3 or TRBV12-4 and TRBJ2-5; D gene unclear. The germline V and J ends were trimmed by 2 bases and 0 bases, with 4 bases remaining between them. CDR3 length: 13 residues. The CDR3 reads CASSLMDQETQYF. Here the CDR3 DNA reads TGTGCCAGCAGTTTAATGGACCAAGAGACCCAGTACTTC.

This chain uses TRBV6-2 or TRBV6-3 with TRBJ2-1; no definite D call. The CDR3 loop spans 14 amino acids. Trimming took 2 bases from V and 4 from J, leaving 9 bases between them. The germline CDR1 and CDR2 sequences are MNHEY and SVGEGT. CDR3 in amino acids: CASSYALIYNEQFF. Here the CDR3 DNA reads TGTGCCAGCAGTTACGCCCTAATATACAATGAGCAGTTCTTC.

This clonotype was counted ten times or more. This sequence joins TRBV27 and TRBJ1-6, with a tentative D call TRBD1 (6 bases). The germline CDR1 and CDR2 sequences are MNHEY and SMNVEV (reference sequence). Trimming pared 6 bases from V and 6 bases from J, leaving 18 bases between. The CDR3 covers 16 residues. The CDR3 loop is CASSPLGGSINSPLHF. CDR3 in DNA: TGTGCCAGCAGCCCCCTAGGGGGGTCAATTAATTCACCCCTCCACTTT.

Only a few counts were recorded for this clonotype. CDR3 nucleotide sequence: TGCAGTGCTAGAGAATTTGGGGGCGGGCGATCCGAGCAGTACTTC. Translated, it gives CSAREFGGGRSEQYF. This chain connects TRBV20-1 to TRBJ2-7; tentatively, D is TRBD1 (6 bases). CDR3 size: 15 residues. CDR1 is DFQATT, CDR2 SNEGSKA, per germline (reference sequence). With 0 bases removed from V and 6 bases from J, the gap between germline ends came to 18 bases.

This clonotype was recorded a few times. This chain connects TRBV20-1 to TRBJ1-2, with a weak D call TRBD1 (6 bases). Germline V lookup: CDR1 DFQATT, CDR2 SNEGSKA (reference sequence). The length of the CDR3 is 19 residues. The V end was cut by 0 bases, the J end by 5 bases, with 28 bases between. The CDR3 sequence: CSARDSTLKQGIRGYGYTF. DNA for the CDR3: TGCAGTGCTAGAGATTCAACCTTGAAACAGGGTATAAGAGGGTATGGCTACACCTTC.

The rearrangement joins TRBV27 to TRBJ2-1; D uncertain. CDR1 is MNHEY, CDR2 SMNVEV, per germline (reference sequence). The CDR3 length is 13 residues. V gave up 8 bases and J gave up 5 bases, with 13 bases separating them. Here the CDR3 reads CASGPFSNNEQFF. The DNA for the CDR3 is TGTGCCAGCGGGCCGTTCTCAAACAATGAGCAGTTCTTC.

This clonotype was seen at least ten times. The chain is built from TRBV7-9 and TRBJ2-3; D may be TRBD1 or TRBD2 (6 bases each). The CDR3 extends over 13 amino acids. Germline values: CDR1 SEHNR, CDR2 FQNEAQ (reference sequence). Deletions cut 2 bases from V and 6 bases from J, with 9 bases between. The CDR3 bases are TGTGCCAGCAGCTTATGGGGGGCGGATACGCAGTATTTT. It is translated as CASSLWGADTQYF. The whole variable domain, remainder taken from reference TRBV7-9 and TRBJ2-3, is DTGVSQNPRHKITKRGQNVTFRCDPISEHNRLYWYRQTLGQGPEFLTYFQNEAQLEKSRLLSDRFSAERPKGSFSTLEIQRTEQGDSAMYLCASSLWGADTQYFGPGTRLTVL.

CDR3 amino acids: CSAAGLAVSQETQYF. The CDR3 DNA reads TGCAGTGCTGCGGGACTAGCGGTGTCACAAGAGACCCAGTACTTC. The chain has TRBV20-1 and TRBJ2-5, with 11 bases that match TRBD2. V dropped 5 bases and J dropped 2; count of bases not matched to a gene: 7. Germline V lookup: CDR1 DFQATT, CDR2 SNEGSKA (reference sequence). The CDR3 extends over 15 amino acids.

The rearrangement joins TRBV20-1 to TRBJ2-1; 8 bases map to TRBD2. Unmatched junction bases numbered 3, after V lost 0 bases and J lost 5 bases. In germline, CDR1 is DFQATT, CDR2 SNEGSKA (reference sequence). The CDR3 contains 14 residues. The DNA of the CDR3 is TGCAGTGCTAGAGATATGCGGGGGGACAATGAGCAGTTCTTC. Translation: CSARDMRGDNEQFF.

The chain combines TRBV20-1 with TRBJ2-7, with no clear D. Trimming pared 0 bases from V and 0 bases from J, leaving 9 bases between. Germline values: CDR1 DFQATT, CDR2 SNEGSKA (reference sequence). This CDR3 is built from 14 residues. The CDR3 reads CSARDGNTSYEQYF. The CDR3 bases are TGCAGTGCTAGAGATGGAAACACCTCCTACGAGCAGTACTTC.

The chain is built from TRBV20-1 and TRBJ2-5; D possibly corresponds to TRBD2 (5 bases). Germline CDR1 DFQATT, CDR2 SNEGSKA (reference sequence). CDR3 length: 14 amino acids. Deletions cut 5 bases from V and 1 base from J, with 14 bases between. The CDR3 DNA sequence: TGCAGTGCTCCACGGACTCGCACCCAAGAGACCCAGTACTTC. Translating gives CSAPRTRTQETQYF.

The chain combines TRBV3-1 with TRBJ1-5, with unresolved D. This CDR3 has 15 residues. Germline V gives CDR1 LGHDT, CDR2 YNNKEL (reference sequence). Deletions cut 4 bases from V and 2 bases from J, with 12 bases between. DNA of the CDR3: TGTGCCAGCAGCCTCTCTTTGGGCGGCAATCAGCCCCAGCATTTT. This translates into CASSLSLGGNQPQHF.

The gene calls are TRBV10-3 and TRBJ2-5; 8 nucleotides agree with TRBD2. The CDR3 contains 16 residues. Germline-derived CDR1 and CDR2 are ENHRY and SYGVKD. J was trimmed by 5 bases and V by 6 bases; bases with no gene match: 14. The CDR3 nucleotides read TGTGCCATCAGCTTCGGGGGGGGCCCAGCCACGGAGACCCAGTACTTC. Its translation is CAISFGGGPATETQYF.

This clonotype was observed a handful of times. The rearrangement uses TRBV6-5 and TRBJ1-6, with 9 bases that match TRBD1. Trimming cost V 2 bases and J 8 bases; bases outside gene matches: 10. CDR1 MNHEY and CDR2 SVGAGI come from the germline V gene. The CDR3 runs to 17 residues. The CDR3 coding sequence is TGTGCCAGCAGTTACCAACACCCGGGACAGGGCTATTCACCCCTCCACTTT. Its translation is CASSYQHPGQGYSPLHF.

The CDR3 sequence is CASSSLADPSTDTQYF. The DNA for the CDR3 is TGTGCCAGCAGCTCTCTAGCGGATCCTAGCACAGATACGCAGTATTTT. This chain links TRBV7-2 with TRBJ2-3, with 7 positions matching TRBD2. Per germline, CDR1 SGHTA and CDR2 FQGNSA. The trim removed 4 bases at V and 0 bases at J, leaving 7 bases unmatched. The CDR3 length is 16 residues.

The chain has TRBV19 and TRBJ2-1, with D possibly being TRBD2 (6 bases). Germline loops: CDR1 LNHDA, CDR2 SQIVND (reference sequence). The CDR3 has 13 residues. Trimming removed 7 bases at V and 8 bases at J, with 15 bases between. Written as DNA, the CDR3 is TGTGCCAGTACCGGCGGGGCCAGGGATGAGCAGTTCTTC. It is translated as CASTGGARDEQFF.